These 6 T cell receptor beta chains share one sample of origin, sequenced in a study of technical replicates of blood from several donors (dated by TCRdb to 2016 to 2017). The method was the immunoSEQ multiplex PCR assay. In its TCRdb copy, this immuneACCESS table keeps in-frame sequences only and misses some clones. Where compared with another copy, unresolved V genes explain less than half of these, and the others have no known cause. Present in this sample are about 73,000 clones, roughly 93% of which were seen just once. The ten largest clones capture 0.25% of the sample. Sequencing used T cells isolated from PBMCs. All receptors derive from a human donor in good health.

The chain combines TRBV4-1 with TRBJ2-3, with 13 nucleotides matching TRBD2. The CDR3 extends over 17 amino acids. Germline lookup yields CDR1 MGHRA and CDR2 YSYEKL. V lost 0 bases to trimming and J lost 6 bases; unmatched junction nucleotides: 6. The CDR3 here is CASSQELAGGPWDTQYF. CDR3 DNA sequence: TGCGCCAGCAGCCAAGAACTAGCGGGAGGGCCCTGGGATACGCAGTATTTT.

This rearrangement joins TRBV2 to TRBJ2-1; 9 nucleotides line up with TRBD1. The CDR3 totals 16 residues. The J segment lost 9 bases and the V segment lost 2 bases, leaving 11 bases of the junction unmatched. CDR1 and CDR2 (germline): SNHLY, FYNNEI. The CDR3 spells CASSELLGQGRGEQFF. The CDR3 nucleotides are TGTGCCAGCAGTGAACTCCTCGGACAGGGGAGGGGTGAGCAGTTCTTC.

The CDR3 DNA is TGCAGCGGTATACTCGGGAGTCTCGACACCGGGGAGCTGTTTTTT. Amino acids: CSGILGSLDTGELFF. This chain uses TRBV29-1 with TRBJ2-2; possible D gene TRBD2, 6 bases. Germline CDR1 and CDR2: SQVTM and ANQGSEA. The CDR3 length is 15 residues. Trimming removed 7 bases at V and 3 bases at J, with 18 bases between.

This clone was seen a single time. The genes are TRBV19 and TRBJ2-7; maybe TRBD2 (6 bases). The length of the CDR3 is 13 residues. The germline V and J ends were trimmed by 6 bases and 0 bases, with 9 bases remaining between them. CDR1 and CDR2 (germline): LNHDA, SQIVND (reference sequence). CDR3 region: CASRAGGSYEQYF. The CDR3 bases are TGTGCCAGTAGAGCCGGGGGCTCCTACGAGCAGTACTTC.

The J gene is TRBJ1-2, the V gene TRBV4-1; a weak D match, TRBD1 (5 bases). Germline CDR1 is MGHRA and CDR2 is YSYEKL. Trimming stripped 5 bases from V and 2 bases from J, with 12 bases between. There are 14 residues in the CDR3. As DNA, the CDR3 is TGCGCCAGCAGCTACGGAGCAGGGAACTATGGCTACACCTTC. Amino acid sequence: CASSYGAGNYGYTF.

This chain links TRBV6-6 with TRBJ1-2; 12 bases are shared with TRBD1. V was clipped by 5 bases and J by 6 bases; unmatched bases: 10. The length of the CDR3 is 16 residues. Germline CDR1 and CDR2: MNHNY and SVGAGI (reference sequence). The CDR3 is CASSTGTGGDVDGYTF. CDR3 DNA: TGTGCCAGCAGTACCGGGACAGGGGGCGACGTTGATGGCTACACCTTC.